These 10 T cell receptor beta chains were sequenced from one sample in a study of T cell repertoires in cytomegalovirus infection. One entry per CDR3 protein, called by TCRdb with MiXCR from the reads. The data contain tens of thousands of distinct CDR3 sequences, about 30% of them seen just once; the ten biggest clones take up roughly 70%. No antigen has been identified for these receptors. The sample was PBMCs, sequenced either directly or after in vitro stimulation (not recorded which). The source of these receptors is a human donor in good health (CMV status not recorded). Some clones in this sample may be carry-over from other donors' samples.

The chain joins TRBV7-6 to TRBJ2-5, with 7 bases matching TRBD2. V shed 9 bases and J 3 bases; nucleotides not matched to a gene: 4. Germline loops: CDR1 SGHVS, CDR2 FNYEAQ. This CDR3 is 12 amino acids long. CDR3 protein: CASGAGEETQYF. Written as DNA, the CDR3 is TGTGCCAGTGGGGCGGGAGAAGAGACCCAGTACTTC.

At least ten counts were recorded for this clonotype. The chain joins TRBV20-1 to TRBJ2-7, with a weak D call TRBD2 (6 bases). Germline V gene sequence: CDR1 DFQATT, CDR2 SNEGSKA (reference sequence). CDR3 length: 15 residues. The V end lost 1 base, the J end lost 2 bases, and 15 bases lay between the germline ends. CDR3 nucleotide sequence: TGCAGTGCTAGAGCCCCCGTTCCGGGGGCCTACGAGCAGTACTTC. This sequence encodes CSARAPVPGAYEQYF.

The chain employs TRBV6-6 and TRBJ2-7; D tentatively fits TRBD1 or TRBD2 (5 bases each). The germline V and J ends were trimmed by 5 bases and 3 bases, with 17 bases remaining between them. The germline V gene encodes CDR1 MNHNY and CDR2 SVGAGI (reference sequence). The CDR3 has 15 amino acids. For the CDR3, the DNA is TGTGCCAGCAGTAGAGGGGTTCCCAGCTTCTACGAGCAGTACTTC. Amino acids: CASSRGVPSFYEQYF.

This chain joins TRBV2 and TRBJ2-2, with no clear D. CDR1 and CDR2 from the germline V gene are SNHLY and FYNNEI. V was pared by 6 bases and J by 2 bases, with 7 bases between. The CDR3 is made up of 13 amino acids. The CDR3 DNA follows: TGTGCCAGCAGGCGGACCAACACCGGGGAGCTGTTTTTT. Amino acid sequence: CASRRTNTGELFF.

The sample holds a few counts of this clonotype. This chain uses TRBV19 with TRBJ2-7; D is possibly TRBD2 (5 bases). The CDR3 is made up of 14 amino acids. CDR1 is LNHDA, CDR2 SQIVND, per germline (reference sequence). V gave up 2 bases and J gave up 2 bases, with 10 bases separating them. The CDR3 spells CASSIHLAPYEQYF. For the CDR3, the DNA is TGTGCCAGTAGTATACATCTAGCCCCCTACGAGCAGTACTTC.

This chain joins TRBV7-2 and TRBJ1-1, with D possibly matching TRBD1 (6 bases). V gave up 7 bases and J gave up 1 base, with 10 bases separating them. The CDR3 runs to 13 residues. Germline assignment: CDR1 SGHTA and CDR2 FQGNSA. CDR3 sequence reads: CASTRGANTEAFF. The CDR3 DNA reads as TGTGCCAGCACGCGGGGGGCGAACACTGAAGCTTTCTTT.

This clonotype has only a few counts. Written as DNA, the CDR3 is TGTGCCAGCAGATATCGGACAGGAGGAGCCAAAAACATTCAGTACTTC. Translated, it gives CASRYRTGGAKNIQYF. The chain joins TRBV6-1 to TRBJ2-4, with 7 bases matching TRBD1. CDR3 length equals 16 residues. V shed 6 bases, J shed 0 bases, and the junction held 8 bases outside the gene matches. Germline lookup yields CDR1 MNHNS and CDR2 SASEGT.

The chain carries TRBV7-8 and TRBJ2-7, with D perhaps TRBD2 (5 bases). Germline-derived CDR1 and CDR2 are SGHVS and FQNEAQ. Trimming stripped 4 bases from V and 3 bases from J, with 22 bases between. CDR3 length: 17 amino acids. CDR3 protein: CASSSFSVSGKFYEQYF. CDR3 nucleotides: TGTGCCAGCAGCTCATTCAGCGTGTCGGGGAAATTCTACGAGCAGTACTTC.

The chain is built from TRBV6-1 and TRBJ2-1; 7 bases are a match to TRBD1. V shed 6 bases and J 10 bases; nucleotides not matched to a gene: 9. Per the germline V gene, CDR1 is MNHNS and CDR2 is SASEGT. The CDR3 is 13 residues long. CDR3 residues: CASSRKTDREQFF. The CDR3 region has the DNA TGTGCCAGCAGCCGTAAAACGGACAGGGAGCAGTTCTTC.

The chain recombines TRBV19 with TRBJ1-2; D perhaps matches TRBD1 (6 bases). Per germline, CDR1 LNHDA and CDR2 SQIVND (reference sequence). Trimming stripped 5 bases from V and 2 bases from J, with 18 bases between. The CDR3 is 16 residues long. The CDR3 protein is CASSASRDTMNYGYTF. The CDR3 DNA is TGTGCCAGTAGTGCCTCCCGGGACACCATGAACTATGGCTACACCTTC.